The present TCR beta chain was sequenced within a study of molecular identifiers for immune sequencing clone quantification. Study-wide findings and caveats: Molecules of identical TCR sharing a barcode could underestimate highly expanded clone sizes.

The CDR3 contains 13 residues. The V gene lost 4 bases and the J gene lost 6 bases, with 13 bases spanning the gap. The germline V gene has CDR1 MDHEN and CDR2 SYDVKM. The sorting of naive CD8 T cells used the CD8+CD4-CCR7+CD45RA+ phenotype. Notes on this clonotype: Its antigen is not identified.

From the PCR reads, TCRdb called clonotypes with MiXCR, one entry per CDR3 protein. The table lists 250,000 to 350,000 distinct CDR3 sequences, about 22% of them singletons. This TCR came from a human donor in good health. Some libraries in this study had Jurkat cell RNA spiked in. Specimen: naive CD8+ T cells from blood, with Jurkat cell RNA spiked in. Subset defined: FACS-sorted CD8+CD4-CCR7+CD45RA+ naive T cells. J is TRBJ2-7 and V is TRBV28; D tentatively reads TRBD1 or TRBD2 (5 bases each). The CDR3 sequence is CASSYRGTCEQYF. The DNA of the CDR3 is TGTGCCAGCAGTTACCGGGGCACCTGCGAGCAGTACTTC.